This TCR beta chain was retrieved from a study of T cell repertoires in cytomegalovirus infection. The study, taken as a whole, reports: What dominated the ex vivo response were HLA-C-restricted CMV-specific TCR beta clonotypes.

TCRdb re-called the reads through MiXCR, storing one row per CDR3 protein. The data show about 110,000 distinct CDR3 sequences, 10% seen once. Trimming at V came to 6 bases and at J to 1 base, leaving 8 bases not matched to a gene. The CDR3 covers 16 residues. In germline, CDR1 is SGHVT, CDR2 SQSDAQ. Details on this clonotype: Antigen specificity is unknown.

This rearrangement joins TRBV7-4 to TRBJ1-2; 10 bases match TRBD1. The sample consisted of PBMCs, sequenced either directly or after in vitro stimulation (not recorded which). The TCR originated in a human donor in good health (CMV status not recorded). Some clones in this sample may be carry-over from other donors' samples. CDR3 sequence: CASSPGTGAVNYGYTF. CDR3 DNA: TGTGCCAGCAGTCCCGGGACAGGGGCAGTTAACTATGGCTACACCTTC.